The 20 T cell receptor beta chains in this list originate from one sample, sequenced in a study of vaccination effects on CD4 cells after COVID-19 (dated by TCRdb to between 2021 and 2023). In the ViraFEST assay, PBMC were stimulated with viral peptide pools, and TCR sequencing was then used to find antigen-specific CD4+ T cell clonotypes based on their expansion. After more than nine days of culture, CD4+ T cells were isolated with the EasySep CD4+ T cell isolation kit. Each participant got two doses of an mRNA SARS-CoV-2 vaccine, either BNT162b2 or mRNA-1273. These receptors are not linked to any known antigen. Library generation was performed with the immunoSEQ multiplex PCR assay. TCRdb re-hosts the immuneACCESS table, in-frame sequences only. Its copies lack some clones; in the studies checked, an unresolved V gene accounts for under half of them, and the cause for the rest is not known. Across this sample there are more than 65,000 clones, with approximately 80% seen only once. The top ten clones comprise approximately 1.2% of the sample.

The sample was CD4+ T cells from PBMCs cultured with HCoV-229E spike peptides, taken after COVID-19 vaccination. The cell subset or site label for this specimen denotes: HCoV-229E spike overlapping peptide pool stimulation. Receptors were obtained from a human donor who received a COVID-19 vaccine.

J is TRBJ2-3 and V is TRBV19; D might be TRBD1 (6 bases). The germline V and J ends were trimmed by 7 bases and 3 bases, with 11 bases remaining between them. Per germline, CDR1 LNHDA and CDR2 SQIVND (reference sequence). This CDR3 has 13 residues. This CDR3 is CASTEQGTDTQYF. In nucleotides, the CDR3 is TGTGCCAGTACCGAACAGGGAACAGATACGCAGTATTTT.

This clone was seen a few times. This chain links TRBV2 with TRBJ2-2, with 14 bases identical to TRBD2. V shed 7 bases, J shed 5 bases, and the junction held 3 bases outside the gene matches. Germline CDR1 and CDR2: SNHLY and FYNNEI. This CDR3 contains 15 residues. The CDR3 coding sequence is TGTGCCAGCATAGGGACTAGCGGGGGTACCGGGGAGCTGTTTTTT. It encodes CASIGTSGGTGELFF.

The chain links TRBV7-9 to TRBJ1-5, with D possibly being TRBD1 (6 bases). Germline loops: CDR1 SEHNR, CDR2 FQNEAQ (reference sequence). CDR3 length equals 16 residues. Trimming stripped 4 bases from V and 2 bases from J, with 15 bases between. The CDR3 loop is CASSSDSRGGNQPQHF. CDR3 sequence (DNA): TGTGCCAGCAGCTCAGATTCCAGGGGCGGCAATCAGCCCCAGCATTTT.

V usage is TRBV29-1 and J usage is TRBJ2-3; D not resolved. Trimming left V 4 bases short and J 4 bases short, with 21 bases between. There are 16 residues in the CDR3. From germline, CDR1 is SQVTM and CDR2 ANQGSEA. The CDR3 nucleotides read TGCAGCGTTGTTCGGAAGAGCTCTTTAGTGGCAGATACGCAGTATTTT. Protein sequence: CSVVRKSSLVADTQYF.

This clone was found a few times. The genes are TRBV10-1 and TRBJ2-7; 9 nucleotides agree with TRBD1. V shed 10 bases and J 6 bases; nucleotides not matched to a gene: 10. From germline, CDR1 is WNHNN and CDR2 SYGVQD (reference sequence). The CDR3 extends over 13 amino acids. In nucleotides, the CDR3 is TGCGCCAACGCTACTACAGGGGGCATCGAGCAGTACGTC. This codes for CANATTGGIEQYV.

Here the CDR3 reads CASRLGVTEAFF. In DNA form, the CDR3 reads TGTGCCAGCAGACTAGGGGTCACTGAAGCTTTCTTT. The chain employs TRBV28 and TRBJ1-1; tentative D call: TRBD1 (5 bases). Germline CDR1 is MDHEN and CDR2 is SYDVKM. V was trimmed by 6 bases and J by 4 bases, leaving 9 bases between them. There are 12 residues in the CDR3.

The genes are TRBV9 and TRBJ1-3; D unresolved. Germline CDR1 is SGDLS and CDR2 is YYNGEE. This CDR3 region has 15 residues. V shed 3 bases and J shed 0 bases, with 10 bases lying between them. In nucleotides, the CDR3 is TGTGCCAGCAGCGGCCCCCTAAGCTCTGGAAACACCATATATTTT. This encodes CASSGPLSSGNTIYF.

This clone occurred once. V is TRBV4-1 and J is TRBJ1-2; possible D gene TRBD1, 5 bases. This CDR3 region has 15 residues. The V gene's germline CDR1 is MGHRA and CDR2 YSYEKL. Trimming removed 2 bases at V and 10 bases at J, with 20 bases between. CDR3 region: CASSQLLATAKNYTF. The CDR3 DNA reads as TGCGCCAGCAGCCAATTGTTGGCGACAGCTAAAAACTACACCTTC.

This chain uses TRBV9 with TRBJ2-3; the match to TRBD1 covers 9 bases. This CDR3 spans 17 amino acids. V was pared by 0 bases and J by 0 bases, with 5 bases of the junction left unmatched. Per the germline V gene, CDR1 is SGDLS and CDR2 is YYNGEE. CDR3 loop: CASSVEGQGLSTDTQYF. In DNA, the CDR3 is TGTGCCAGCAGCGTAGAGGGACAGGGCTTAAGCACAGATACGCAGTATTTT.

This clone was observed once. This rearrangement joins TRBV29-1 to TRBJ1-2; D call uncertain. V was pared by 4 bases and J by 13 bases, with 16 bases between. CDR3 length equals 11 residues. CDR1 and CDR2 from the germline V gene are SQVTM and ANQGSEA. CDR3 sequence: CSVVPSDTPTF. The CDR3 bases are TGCAGCGTTGTGCCAAGCGACACCCCCACCTTC.

This clone was recorded only once. V gene TRBV30 combines with J gene TRBJ1-5; D gene ambiguous. CDR1 GTSNPN and CDR2 SVGIG come from the germline V gene (reference sequence). The CDR3 loop spans 14 amino acids. The V end lost 1 base, the J end lost 1 base, and 8 bases lay between the germline ends. The CDR3 reads CAWSASLSNQPQHF. The DNA for the CDR3 is TGTGCCTGGAGTGCTAGCTTAAGCAATCAGCCCCAGCATTTT.

The chain combines TRBV18 with TRBJ1-3; 11 bases are a match to TRBD1. V gave up 6 bases and J gave up 2 bases; unmatched junction bases: 3. The CDR3 is made up of 15 amino acids. Per the germline V gene, CDR1 is KGHSH and CDR2 is LQKENI. The chain's CDR3 is CASSPDRGPGNTIYF. In DNA form, the CDR3 reads TGTGCCAGCTCTCCGGACAGGGGGCCTGGAAACACCATATATTTT. The whole variable domain, filled in from reference TRBV18 and TRBJ1-3, reads NAGVMQNPRHLVRRRGQEARLRCSPMKGHSHVYWYRQLPEEGLKFMVYLQKENIIDESGMPKERFSAEFPKEGPSILRIQQVVRGDSAAYFCASSPDRGPGNTIYFGEGSWLTVV.

The chain employs TRBV5-8 and TRBJ2-1; 10 bases are shared with TRBD1. J was trimmed by 0 bases and V by 8 bases; bases with no gene match: 14. Germline V lookup: CDR1 SGHTS, CDR2 YDEGEE. The CDR3 is 18 amino acids. In DNA form, the CDR3 reads TGTGCCAGTCCCCTAGACTGGACAGGGGGAGTCTCCTACAATGAGCAGTTCTTC. It specifies CASPLDWTGGVSYNEQFF.

This clone showed up just a few times. This chain links TRBV2 with TRBJ1-6, with D tentatively TRBD1 (5 bases). V was cut by 6 bases and J by 0 bases, with 18 bases left in between. CDR1 and CDR2 (germline): SNHLY, FYNNEI. The CDR3 extends over 18 amino acids. The CDR3 region has the DNA TGTGCCAGCAGCCGGGACGGAACCCTAAGCTCCTATAATTCACCCCTCCACTTT. Residues: CASSRDGTLSSYNSPLHF.

The chain uses TRBV18 and TRBJ1-3; D ambiguous. The V end lost 0 bases, the J end lost 5 bases, and 5 bases lay between the germline ends. CDR1 and CDR2 (germline): KGHSH, LQKENI. This CDR3 region has 13 residues. The CDR3: CASSPPIRNTIYF. The CDR3 DNA reads as TGTGCCAGCTCACCACCCATTAGAAACACCATATATTTT. Supplemented by reference TRBV18 and TRBJ1-3, the full variable domain reads NAGVMQNPRHLVRRRGQEARLRCSPMKGHSHVYWYRQLPEEGLKFMVYLQKENIIDESGMPKERFSAEFPKEGPSILRIQQVVRGDSAAYFCASSPPIRNTIYFGEGSWLTVV.

The chain carries TRBV7-2 and TRBJ1-4; D is perhaps TRBD1 (6 bases). Germline V gene sequence: CDR1 SGHTA, CDR2 FQGNSA. V shed 5 bases and J shed 5 bases, with 15 bases lying between them. CDR3 length: 15 residues. The CDR3 nucleotides are TGTGCCAGCAGCCCCAATCCCGGGGGCAATGAAAAACTGTTTTTT. Translated, it gives CASSPNPGGNEKLFF.

This clone came up once. This chain joins TRBV18 and TRBJ1-1; 7 bases line up with TRBD1. Germline V gene lookup returns CDR1 KGHSH and CDR2 LQKENI. This CDR3 region has 16 residues. V lost 1 base, J lost 0 bases, and 5 bases stayed unmatched. CDR3 loop: CASSPLDRNLNTEAFF. For the CDR3, the DNA is TGTGCCAGCTCACCACTGGACAGGAATTTGAACACTGAAGCTTTCTTT.

This clone appeared a single time. V and J are TRBV5-1 and TRBJ2-3; tentative D call: TRBD2 (6 bases). V lost 2 bases, J lost 0 bases, and 13 bases lay in between. The CDR3 extends over 16 amino acids. The V gene's germline CDR1 is SGHRS and CDR2 YFSETQ. The CDR3 nucleotides are TGCGCCAGCAGCTTCAAGAGCGGGCCGAGCACAGATACGCAGTATTTT. Residues: CASSFKSGPSTDTQYF.

The chain is built from TRBV29-1 and TRBJ1-3; no firm D call. CDR3 length: 13 residues. Per the germline V gene, CDR1 is SQVTM and CDR2 is ANQGSEA. Trimming took 6 bases from V and 0 from J, leaving 9 bases between them. CDR3 sequence (DNA): TGCAGCGTCCCGGACGGCTCTGGAAACACCATATATTTT. Translated: CSVPDGSGNTIYF.

This clone showed up just a few times. The chain has TRBV6-5 and TRBJ1-6, with D perhaps TRBD1 (5 bases). The CDR3 is made up of 13 amino acids. Between the trimmed V and J ends, which lost 5 bases and 11 bases, there was a span of 13 bases. Per germline, CDR1 MNHEY and CDR2 SVGAGI. CDR3: CASSPVQGAPLHF. For the CDR3, the DNA is TGTGCCAGCAGTCCCGTTCAAGGGGCACCCCTCCACTTT.